This T cell receptor (beta chain) was captured in a study of regulatory T cells in long-lasting Graves disease. General study points: Persistent cases favored TRBV28, TRBJ1-2 and TRBJ2-5. Whereas approximately 950 public clonotypes were shared by new patients, persistent patients shared more, at 2,500 to 3,000.

The length of the CDR3 is 19 residues. Trimming at V came to 1 base and at J to 7 bases, leaving 18 bases not matched to a gene. Germline values: CDR1 SGHRS, CDR2 YFSETQ. Indicated time point: newly diagnosed GD, antithyroid drugs for less than 3 months. Isolated PBMC RNA provided the starting material for the TCR library. As concerns this clonotype: Its target is unknown.

In building TCR beta libraries, iRepertoire HTBI primers were used together with Arm-PCR of CDR3 regions. TCRdb used MiXCR to reprocess the multiplex PCR reads, holding one entry per CDR3 protein. The table lists 400,000 to 450,000 distinct CDR3 sequences, 15% of them singletons. These records were also assigned to another study, of T cells in Graves' hyperthyroidism and ophthalmopathy. That report adds: Initially, a first-round RT-PCR of the TCR CDR3 employed the HTBI primer set.

This receptor was identified in a woman in her twenties or thirties with Graves disease. This specimen was peripheral blood mononuclear cells (PBMCs), taken at new diagnosis, from a patient treated with antithyroid drugs. V gene TRBV5-1 combines with J gene TRBJ1-4, with 8 bases identical to TRBD1. Here the CDR3 reads CASSLWESGTGAGGEKLFF. The CDR3 DNA is TGCGCCAGCAGCTTGTGGGAATCCGGGACAGGAGCCGGCGGTGAAAAACTGTTTTTT.